This T cell receptor (beta chain) appears in the sequencing data of a study of shared clonotypes between healthy human individuals (dated by TCRdb to the early 2020s). Notes on the research overall: The cohort comprised a couple of women and a few men aged 18 to 49 years. Per donor, three plates each were used for CD4 naive and CD4 memory, two for CD8 naive, and one for CD8 memory. Blood TCR repertoires of five healthy adults were deeply sequenced to estimate repertoire size and the extent of clonotype sharing between individuals. To increase sequencing depth and limit assay-specific biases, TCR repertoire library preparation and sequencing were carried out by different laboratories using diverse techniques. Each donor's leukapheresis produced roughly between about 0.9 and 9.5 billion PBMCs. What the study reported, not specific to this receptor: Based on pairwise subsampling, the degree of clonotype sharing among donors was expected to be affected by sequencing depth. Larger estimated clonotype richness was generally found for naive subsets than for memory subsets. Rarefaction of sorted-subset datasets indicated incomplete sequencing despite the large sequencing depth. Sampling was limited to blood, and TCR repertoires in tissue likely differ from TCR repertoires in blood. Sharing across several donors was observed for roughly 5% of naive CD4, about 4% of naive CD8, about 2.3% of memory CD4, and roughly 0.4% of memory CD8 clonotypes. Because the study included a small number of donors, the genetic and exposure-history diversity represented was limited. Clonotypes shared by all four sorted-subset donors showed higher generation probabilities than non-shared clonotypes.

Its CDR3 holds 16 amino acids, cysteine through phenylalanine. Of the read, only the CDR3 DNA is kept; its 48 bases are in frame from base 1. The V and J ends are trimmed by 2 bases and 6 bases, leaving 21 bases between them. The germline V gene supplies CDR1 SQVTM and CDR2 ANQGSEA. The donors were healthy, HIV-negative adults with no recently reported acute infections or vaccinations. Every donor was a Caucasian adult residing in Nashville, Tennessee, USA. CD4+ T cells were enriched through magnetic negative selection, after which naive cells were positively selected on CD45RA and the remaining negative fraction served as the memory subset. After blood collection by leukapheresis, PBMCs were isolated using Ficoll-Histopaque density gradient centrifugation and then cryopreserved in the vapor phase of liquid nitrogen. Analytical flow cytometry was used to check the purity and quantity of every magnetically sorted T cell population. Genomic DNA was isolated from every sorted fraction and measured by UV absorbance on a Nanodrop 2000c.

About this clone: Its antigen remains unidentified. Within one base of it there is no much larger clone, and no base qualities were kept.

TCR CDR3 regions were amplified from genomic DNA by multiplex PCR using the deep immunoSEQ assay. Extracted genomic DNA from each cell subset was spread evenly across all wells of several immunoSEQ 96-well plates, with each plate serving as a replicate. For sorted subsets, each replicate PCR was loaded with about 200 ng genomic DNA, equivalent to about 30,000 T cell genomes. Purified libraries were quantified with a Qubit 3.0 fluorometer, sized on a Bioanalyzer 2100, and re-quantified with the KAPA Library Quantification kit. Every immunoSEQ 96-well plate was sequenced on a separate single-read 150-cycle Illumina NextSeq 550 flow cell. Under the source paper's analysis protocol: Because the immunoSEQ output held only junctional sequences and lacked quality scores, the filtering could not match the filtering applied to full-length reads. To assign V/J genes and CDR3, sequences were annotated against IMGT germline references using PyIR, a Python wrapper for IgBLAST v1.9. Any read was removed if the V/J assignment was weak (E-value above 1e-6), the CDR3 was missing, or the read contained stop codons, out-of-frame junctions, or ambiguous translated residues. V3J clonotypes were defined as sequences sharing the same inferred V gene, J gene, and CDR3 amino acid sequence. The percentage overlap between two repertoires was calculated by dividing the number of shared unique clonotypes by the size of the smaller repertoire. Repertoire richness was assessed with RTK rarefaction, the Chao1 estimator, and Recon v2.1 estimates of unobserved clonotypes. For all TCRbeta clonotypes obtained by the gDNA method from a handful of donors, generation probabilities were computed with OLGA. TCRdb obtained this table from immuneACCESS and retained in-frame rearrangements with V and J assigned. These tables miss some clones; where compared with another copy, unresolved V genes account for less than half of the shortfall, and the remainder is unexplained. The DNA gave D and trimming, while V, J and clone size come from that table. This sample is represented by 2 million to 2.5 million clones; roughly 95% of them were singletons. Around 0.13% of the sample goes to the ten largest clones.

The sequenced material came from naive CD4+ T cells sorted from blood. The sample's cell subset or site, from its label and the paper: CD45RA+ positively selected. This TCR came from a man aged 18 to 30 in good health. The V and J segments used are TRBV29-1 and TRBJ2-3; the D segment could be TRBD1, given 5 matching bases. The sequence in DNA is TGCAGCGTTGAATACCTTCAGGGTAGTGTCGTGGATACGCAGTATTTT. Translation gives CSVEYLQGSVVDTQYF.